These T cell receptor beta chains were read from a single sample in a study of cytomegalovirus exposure and HLA in healthy donors. Assay: immunoSEQ multiplex PCR; the TCRdb copy retains only in-frame clones and omits some. The sample includes approximately 150,000 clones, less than 90% of them seen just once. The sequencing sample was made of PBMCs. The receptors were sampled from a man aged 25-45 years in good health and CMV-seronegative. CDR3s include the opening cysteine and the closing phenylalanine or tryptophan. D genes are given only for firm matches. The size entry is marked missing in some rows and otherwise reads once, few, many or a size class.

len	abundance	d_gene	v_gene	j_gene	CDR3aa	CDR3nt
14	.	.	TRBV6-5	TRBJ1-2	CASSYTGDLSGYTF	TGTGCCAGCAGTTACACGGGGGATTTGAGTGGCTACACCTTC
14	.	TRBD1	TRBV18	TRBJ2-7	CASSWTGGSYEQYF	TGTGCCAGCTCCTGGACAGGGGGAAGCTACGAGCAGTACTTC
16	few	.	TRBV13	TRBJ1-6	CASSLSGSSYNSPLHF	TGTGCCAGCAGCTTATCGGGGAGCTCCTATAATTCACCCCTCCACTTT
14	.	.	TRBV6-5	TRBJ1-1	CASLSGTDNTEAFF	TGTGCCAGCTTGAGCGGTACAGATAACACTGAAGCTTTCTTT
15	.	TRBD2	TRBV4-1	TRBJ2-3	CASSQGLAGGDTQYF	TGCGCCAGCAGCCAGGGACTAGCGGGGGGAGATACGCAGTATTTT
17	.	TRBD2	TRBV2	TRBJ2-3	CASSEKLAGALGNTQYF	TGTGCCAGCAGTGAAAAGCTAGCGGGGGCACTCGGGAATACGCAGTATTTT
16	.	.	TRBV4-3	TRBJ2-1	CASSQEQGRGANEQFF	TGCGCCAGCAGCCAAGAACAGGGCAGAGGAGCCAATGAGCAGTTCTTC
15	.	TRBD2	TRBV6-5	TRBJ2-7	CASSYMSSGRDEQYF	TGTGCCAGCAGTTATATGTCTAGCGGGAGGGATGAGCAGTACTTC
15	few	TRBD2	TRBV6-4	TRBJ2-1	CASSESSGTGGEQFF	TGTGCCAGCAGTGAGTCTAGCGGGACGGGGGGTGAGCAGTTCTTC
12	.	.	TRBV30	TRBJ1-2	CAWSRQNYGYTF	TGTGCCTGGAGTCGACAGAACTATGGCTACACCTTC
20	.	TRBD2	TRBV4-3	TRBJ2-1	CASSQDLAGGRVFFANEQFF	TGCGCCAGCAGCCAAGACCTAGCGGGAGGCCGGGTTTTCTTCGCAAATGAGCAGTTCTTC
15	.	TRBD1	TRBV11-2	TRBJ1-5	CASSLGQGHNQPQHF	TGTGCCAGCAGCTTGGGACAGGGGCACAATCAGCCCCAGCATTTT
13	.	.	TRBV6-6	TRBJ1-1	CAIQQGGGTEAFF	TGTGCCATCCAACAAGGGGGTGGCACTGAAGCTTTCTTT
18	.	.	TRBV23-1	TRBJ1-4	CASSQKGRLGWGGEKLFF	TGCGCCAGCAGTCAAAAAGGGAGGCTGGGCTGGGGTGGTGAAAAACTGTTTTTT
16	.	TRBD1	TRBV18	TRBJ1-3	CASSPSRQGFGNTIYF	TGTGCCAGCTCACCATCGCGACAGGGATTTGGAAACACCATATATTTT
17	.	TRBD2	TRBV5-1	TRBJ2-1	CASSLAPLAGGEGEQFF	TGCGCCAGCAGCTTGGCGCCCCTAGCGGGAGGCGAAGGTGAGCAGTTCTTC
13	.	TRBD2	TRBV5-6	TRBJ2-7	CASSPGRSYEQYF	TGTGCCAGCAGCCCCGGGAGGTCCTACGAGCAGTACTTC